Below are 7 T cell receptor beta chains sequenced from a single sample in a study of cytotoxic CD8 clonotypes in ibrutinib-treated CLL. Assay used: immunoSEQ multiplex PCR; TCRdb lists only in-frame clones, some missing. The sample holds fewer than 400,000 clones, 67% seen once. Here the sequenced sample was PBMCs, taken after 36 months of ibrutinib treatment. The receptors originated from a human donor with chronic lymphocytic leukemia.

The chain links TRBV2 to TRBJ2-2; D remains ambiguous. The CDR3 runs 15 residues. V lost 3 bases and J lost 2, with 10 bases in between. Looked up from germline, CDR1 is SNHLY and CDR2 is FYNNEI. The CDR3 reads CASSEGQANTGELFF. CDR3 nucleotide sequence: TGTGCCAGCAGTGAGGGCCAGGCCAACACCGGGGAGCTGTTTTTT.

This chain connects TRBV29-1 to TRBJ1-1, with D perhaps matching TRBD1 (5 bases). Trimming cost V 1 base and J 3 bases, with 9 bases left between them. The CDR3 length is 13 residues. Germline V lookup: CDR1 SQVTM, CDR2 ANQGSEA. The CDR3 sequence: CSVEGGADTEAFF. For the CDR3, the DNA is TGCAGCGTTGAAGGGGGCGCGGACACTGAAGCTTTCTTT. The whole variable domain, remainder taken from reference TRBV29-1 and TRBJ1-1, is SAVISQKPSRDICQRGTSLTIQCQVDSQVTMMFWYRQQPGQSLTLIATANQGSEATYESGFVIDKFPISRPNLTFSTLTVSNMSPEDSSIYLCSVEGGADTEAFFGQGTRLTVV.

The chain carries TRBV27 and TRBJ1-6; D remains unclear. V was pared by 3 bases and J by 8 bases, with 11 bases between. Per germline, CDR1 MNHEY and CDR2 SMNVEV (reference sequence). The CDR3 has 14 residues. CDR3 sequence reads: CASSLRQIHSPLHF. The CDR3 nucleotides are TGTGCCAGCAGTTTGCGCCAGATCCATTCACCCCTCCACTTT.

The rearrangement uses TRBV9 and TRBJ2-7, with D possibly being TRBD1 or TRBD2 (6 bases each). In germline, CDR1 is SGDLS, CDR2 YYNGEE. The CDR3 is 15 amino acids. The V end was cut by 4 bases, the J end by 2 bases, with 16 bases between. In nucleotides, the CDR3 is TGTGCCAGCAGCCTGAGGGGGGACTTTCCCTACGAGCAGTACTTC. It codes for CASSLRGDFPYEQYF.

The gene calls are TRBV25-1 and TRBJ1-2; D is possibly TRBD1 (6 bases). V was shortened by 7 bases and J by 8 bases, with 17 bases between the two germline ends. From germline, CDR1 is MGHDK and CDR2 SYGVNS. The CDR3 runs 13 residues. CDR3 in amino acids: CASTPGGGHGYTF. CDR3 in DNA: TGTGCCAGCACCCCCGGGGGGGGGCACGGCTACACCTTC.

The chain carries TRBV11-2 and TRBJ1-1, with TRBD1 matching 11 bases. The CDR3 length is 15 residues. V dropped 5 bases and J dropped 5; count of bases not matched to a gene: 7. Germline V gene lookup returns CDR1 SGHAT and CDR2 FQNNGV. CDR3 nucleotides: TGTGCCAGCAGCCCGGACAGGGGGCTTGGGACTGAAGCTTTCTTT. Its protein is CASSPDRGLGTEAFF.

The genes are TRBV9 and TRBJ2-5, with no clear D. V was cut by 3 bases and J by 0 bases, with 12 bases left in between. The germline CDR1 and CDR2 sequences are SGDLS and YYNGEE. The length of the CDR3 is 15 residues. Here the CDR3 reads CASSADTAYQETQYF. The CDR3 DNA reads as TGTGCCAGCAGCGCGGATACAGCGTACCAAGAGACCCAGTACTTC. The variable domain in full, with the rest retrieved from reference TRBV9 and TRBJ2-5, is DSGVTQTPKHLITATGQRVTLRCSPRSGDLSVYWYQQSLDQGLQFLIQYYNGEERAKGNILERFSAQQFPDLHSELNLSSLELGDSALYFCASSADTAYQETQYFGPGTRLLVL.